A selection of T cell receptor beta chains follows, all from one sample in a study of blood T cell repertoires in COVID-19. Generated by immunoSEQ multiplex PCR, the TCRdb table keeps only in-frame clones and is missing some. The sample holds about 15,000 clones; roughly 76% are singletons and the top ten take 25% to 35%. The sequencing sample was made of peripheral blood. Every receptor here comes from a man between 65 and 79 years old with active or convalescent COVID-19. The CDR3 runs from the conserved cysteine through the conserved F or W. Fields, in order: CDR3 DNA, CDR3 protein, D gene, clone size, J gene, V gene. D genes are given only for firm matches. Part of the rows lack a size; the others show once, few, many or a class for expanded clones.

TGCGCCAGCAGCCAAGGCGTACTAGCGGAAAAGTTCTTAGAGACCCAGTACTTC	CASSQGVLAEKFLETQYF	TRBD2	.	TRBJ2-5	TRBV4-1
TGTGCCAGCAGCGTGGGATGGGGGGACCCGACTTACGAGCAGTACTTC	CASSVGWGDPTYEQYF	.	.	TRBJ2-7	TRBV9
TGTGCCAGCTTGTGGGACAGGGTTATCTCTGACTATGGCTACACCTTC	CASLWDRVISDYGYTF	TRBD1	.	TRBJ1-2	TRBV28
TGCAGCGCAGATTCGGATGGCTACACCTTC	CSADSDGYTF	.	.	TRBJ1-2	TRBV29-1
TGTGCCAGCAGCCCTGGACTTCCGGGGGACACCGGGGAGCTGTTTTTT	CASSPGLPGDTGELFF	.	few	TRBJ2-2	TRBV6-2/TRBV6-3
TGTGCCAGCAGCTCCGACAGGGCCCGGCTAACCTCTGGAAACACCATATATTTT	CASSSDRARLTSGNTIYF	TRBD1	.	TRBJ1-3	TRBV7-9
TGTGCCAGCAGCGTGGACAGGGGAAAGCCCCAGCATTTT	CASSVDRGKPQHF	TRBD1	.	TRBJ1-5	TRBV5-4
TGTGCCAGCAGCTTAGCGGGACAGAGAAATCAGCCCCAGCATTTT	CASSLAGQRNQPQHF	TRBD1	.	TRBJ1-5	TRBV7-2
TGTGCTAGTGGGCCCTACCTGCTACAACTAGGCTATGGCTACACCTTC	CASGPYLLQLGYGYTF	.	.	TRBJ1-2	TRBV7-7
TGCGCCAGCAGCCGGGGTTCGGGGGACACTGAAGCTTTCTTT	CASSRGSGDTEAFF	.	.	TRBJ1-1	TRBV5-1
TGTGCCAGCGGCGGCAGAGCTGGCGGGGAGCTGTTTTTT	CASGGRAGGELFF	.	.	TRBJ2-2	TRBV2
TGTGCCAGCAGCGTAGTTGACGGGAGCTACAATGAGCAGTTCTTC	CASSVVDGSYNEQFF	.	.	TRBJ2-1	TRBV9
TGTGCCACCCTGGGACAAGGACACTACGAGCAGTACTTC	CATLGQGHYEQYF	.	few	TRBJ2-7	TRBV10-3
TGTGCCAGCAGCCGGGACAGGGAAGAGACCCAGTACTTC	CASSRDREETQYF	TRBD1	.	TRBJ2-5	TRBV6-5
TGTGCCAGTAGTATGGGGCAGTGGATGGGGGAGCAGTACTTC	CASSMGQWMGEQYF	.	.	TRBJ2-7	TRBV19
TGTGCCAGCAGTTACGGCCAGGGGGCCACTGAAGCTTTCTTT	CASSYGQGATEAFF	TRBD1	many	TRBJ1-1	TRBV6-5
TGTGCCACCCGGTGGGGGGGCATCACCGGGGAGCTGTTTTTT	CATRWGGITGELFF	.	.	TRBJ2-2	TRBV5-5
TGTGCCAGCAGTCCCGGGACTAGTGAGTATACGCAGTATTTT	CASSPGTSEYTQYF	TRBD2	.	TRBJ2-3	TRBV25-1
TGTGCCAGCAGCCCCGGTCCCTATGGCTACACCTTC	CASSPGPYGYTF	.	.	TRBJ1-2	TRBV3-1/TRBV3-2
TGTGCCAGCAGTTTAGTCGCGCAGGGTGGCTACACCTTC	CASSLVAQGGYTF	.	.	TRBJ1-2	TRBV28
TGTGCCATCAGCAAGGGGACAGGGGGGAACTCTGAAGCTTTCTTT	CAISKGTGGNSEAFF	TRBD1	.	TRBJ1-1	TRBV10-3
TGTGCCAGTAGCCGAACAGGGGGCGCGACAGATACGCAGTATTTT	CASSRTGGATDTQYF	TRBD1	.	TRBJ2-3	TRBV19
TGTGCCAGCAGTGAAGCAAGCGTAAAAGGCGCCGAGCAGTACTTC	CASSEASVKGAEQYF	.	.	TRBJ2-7	TRBV6-1
TGTGCCAGCAGCTTAGCTGCAGGGGTGGGCAACACCATATATTTT	CASSLAAGVGNTIYF	.	.	TRBJ1-3	TRBV7-6
TGTGCCAGCAGTGACAGGATCGACATTCAGTACTTC	CASSDRIDIQYF	.	few	TRBJ2-4	TRBV6-2/TRBV6-3
TGTGCCAGCAGTTTTATCCCCACTGAAGCTTTCTTT	CASSFIPTEAFF	.	few	TRBJ1-1	TRBV28
TGTGCCGGATCCTCTTACAGGGTCACTGAAGCTTTCTTT	CAGSSYRVTEAFF	.	few	TRBJ1-1	TRBV2
TGTGCCAGCAGTTACGCAGGGGGTCGAGGCTACACCTTC	CASSYAGGRGYTF	TRBD1	.	TRBJ1-2	TRBV28
TGTGCCAGCAGTAAAAATTGGGAGGGAGGGGAGACCCAGTACTTC	CASSKNWEGGETQYF	TRBD2	.	TRBJ2-5	TRBV2
TGTGCCAGCAGCAAAGACAGCAACTATGGCTACACCTTC	CASSKDSNYGYTF	.	.	TRBJ1-2	TRBV11-2
TGTGCCAGCAGCCCCGCCCCAGGGAATGGCTACACCTTC	CASSPAPGNGYTF	.	.	TRBJ1-2	TRBV5-5
TGTGCCAGCAGCTCGGGACAGAGCTCCTATAATTCACCCCTCCACTTT	CASSSGQSSYNSPLHF	TRBD1	.	TRBJ1-6	TRBV7-9